Described below is a single TCR beta chain sequence and its context. The source of the sample is a study of shared clonotypes between healthy human individuals. Clones were sequenced by immunoSEQ multiplex PCR, and TCRdb holds only the in-frame ones, with some missing. The sample yields about 2.1 million clones, about 92% seen once. CD45RO-negative, CCR7-selected cells formed the naive CD8 fraction, which excluded terminally differentiated effector memory CD45RA+ cells. The receptor comes from a man in his late teens or twenties in good health. Some clones in this sample may be carry-over from other donors' samples. The specimen was naive CD8+ T cells from PBMCs.

The CDR3 protein is CASSLETDIPVGTGELFF. The CDR3 nucleotides are TGTGCCAGCTCACTGGAGACCGACATCCCCGTCGGGACCGGGGAGCTGTTTTTT. The V call is TRBV18, the J call TRBJ2-2; D is uncertain. Germline lookup yields CDR1 KGHSH and CDR2 LQKENI. The length of the CDR3 is 18 residues. Trimming left V 4 bases short and J 5 bases short, with 23 bases between.